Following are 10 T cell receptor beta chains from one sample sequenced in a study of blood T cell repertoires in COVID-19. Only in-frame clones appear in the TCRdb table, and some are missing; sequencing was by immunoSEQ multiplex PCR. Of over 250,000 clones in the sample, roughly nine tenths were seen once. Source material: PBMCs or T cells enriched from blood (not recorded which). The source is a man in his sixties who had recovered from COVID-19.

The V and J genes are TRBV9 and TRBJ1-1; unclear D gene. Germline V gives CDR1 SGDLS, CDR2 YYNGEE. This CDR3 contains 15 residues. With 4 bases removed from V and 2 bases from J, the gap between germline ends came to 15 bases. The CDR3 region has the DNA TGTGCCAGCAGCATCGGGAATCTGGGAAACACTGAAGCTTTCTTT. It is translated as CASSIGNLGNTEAFF.

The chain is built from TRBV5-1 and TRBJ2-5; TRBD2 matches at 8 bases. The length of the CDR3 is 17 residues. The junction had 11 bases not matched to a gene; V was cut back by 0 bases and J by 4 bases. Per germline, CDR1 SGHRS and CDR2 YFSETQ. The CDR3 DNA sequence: TGCGCCAGCAGCTTGGCTGGGCGGGAGGACCTTTTAGAGACCCAGTACTTC. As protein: CASSLAGREDLLETQYF.

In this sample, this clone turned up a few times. The CDR3: CASSAGTGFGGYTF. The CDR3, as DNA: TGTGCCAGCAGCGCTGGGACAGGGTTTGGTGGCTACACCTTC. V and J are TRBV9 and TRBJ1-2; 9 bases line up with TRBD1. The trim removed 3 bases at V and 7 bases at J, leaving 7 bases unmatched. Germline V lookup: CDR1 SGDLS, CDR2 YYNGEE. The CDR3 totals 14 residues.

The chain's CDR3 is CASSLTDRTNTEAFF. DNA of the CDR3: TGCGCCAGCAGCTTGACCGACAGAACTAACACTGAAGCTTTCTTT. The V gene is TRBV5-1, the J gene TRBJ1-1, with D possibly matching TRBD1 (5 bases). The CDR3 loop spans 15 amino acids. The V and J ends lost 1 base and 2 bases respectively, with 12 bases between them. CDR1 and CDR2 from the germline V gene are SGHRS and YFSETQ.

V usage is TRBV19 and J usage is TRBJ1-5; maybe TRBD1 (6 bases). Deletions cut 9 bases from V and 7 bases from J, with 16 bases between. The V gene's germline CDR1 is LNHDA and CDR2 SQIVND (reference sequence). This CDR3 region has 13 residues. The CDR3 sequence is CASIQGGGQPQHF. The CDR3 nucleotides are TGTGCCAGCATTCAAGGGGGTGGACAGCCCCAGCATTTT. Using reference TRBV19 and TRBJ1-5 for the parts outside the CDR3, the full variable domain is DGGITQSPKYLFRKEGQNVTLSCEQNLNHDAMYWYRQDPGQGLRLIYYSQIVNDFQKGDIAEGYSVSREKKESFPLTVTSAQKNPTAFYLCASIQGGGQPQHFGDGTRLSIL.

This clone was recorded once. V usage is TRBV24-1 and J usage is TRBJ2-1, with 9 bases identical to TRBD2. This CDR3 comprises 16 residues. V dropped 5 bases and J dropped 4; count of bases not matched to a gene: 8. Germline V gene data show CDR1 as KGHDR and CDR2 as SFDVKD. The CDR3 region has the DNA TGTGCCACCAGTGGCCGAAGACTAGCGGAATACAATGAGCAGTTCTTC. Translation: CATSGRRLAEYNEQFF.

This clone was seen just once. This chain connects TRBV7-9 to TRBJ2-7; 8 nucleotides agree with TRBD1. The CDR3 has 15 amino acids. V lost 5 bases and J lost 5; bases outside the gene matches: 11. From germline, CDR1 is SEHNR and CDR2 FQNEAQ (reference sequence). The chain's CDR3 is CASSLVTGATDEQYF. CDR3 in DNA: TGTGCCAGCAGCCTAGTGACAGGGGCCACGGACGAGCAGTACTTC.

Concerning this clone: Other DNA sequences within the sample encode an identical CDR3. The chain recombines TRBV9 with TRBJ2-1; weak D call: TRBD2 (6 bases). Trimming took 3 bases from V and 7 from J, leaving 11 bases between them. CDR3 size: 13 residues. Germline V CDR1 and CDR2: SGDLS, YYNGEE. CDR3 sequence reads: CASSAGSGNEQFF. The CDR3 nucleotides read TGTGCCAGCAGCGCCGGGAGCGGGAATGAGCAGTTCTTC.

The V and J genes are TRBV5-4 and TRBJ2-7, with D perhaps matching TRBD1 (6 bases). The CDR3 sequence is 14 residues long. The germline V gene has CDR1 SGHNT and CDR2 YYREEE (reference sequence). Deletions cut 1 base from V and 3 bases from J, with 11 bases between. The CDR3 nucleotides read TGTGCCAGCAGCTTGTGGGGACAAGACTACGAGCAGTACTTC. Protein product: CASSLWGQDYEQYF.

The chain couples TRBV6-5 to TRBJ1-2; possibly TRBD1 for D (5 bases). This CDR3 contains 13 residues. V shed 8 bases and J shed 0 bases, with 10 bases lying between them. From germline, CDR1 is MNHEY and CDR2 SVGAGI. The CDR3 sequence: CASRGGANYGYTF. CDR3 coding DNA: TGTGCCAGCCGGGGGGGAGCTAACTATGGCTACACCTTC.